The rows below give T cell receptor beta chains drawn from one sample of a study of blood T cell repertoires in COVID-19. Repertoires were generated with immunoSEQ multiplex PCR, while TCRdb's copy carries only in-frame clones and drops some. Of 200,000 to 250,000 clones listed, 88% are singletons. Input material: PBMCs or T cells enriched from blood (not recorded which). Receptor source: a woman between 50 and 59 years old with acute COVID-19. Each CDR3 is given with its conserved first and last residue. The D gene is left open where the match is weak. Size is stated for part of the rows, as once, few or many counts, or as a class when the clone is expanded.

v_gene,j_gene,d_gene,abundance,CDR3aa,CDR3nt
TRBV19,TRBJ2-2,.,.,CASKSIGAGNTGELFF,TGTGCCAGTAAAAGTATAGGGGCCGGGAACACCGGGGAGCTGTTTTTT
TRBV19,TRBJ1-5,.,.,CASSISAGLEGNQPQHF,TGTGCCAGTAGTATATCGGCAGGGTTGGAAGGCAATCAGCCCCAGCATTTT
TRBV5-1,TRBJ2-2,.,few,CASSGRGLNTGELFF,TGCGCCAGCAGCGGCCGGGGACTGAACACCGGGGAGCTGTTTTTT
TRBV5-4,TRBJ2-7,.,.,CASSRGAGGDQYF,TGTGCCAGCAGCCGGGGGGCAGGGGGCGATCAGTACTTC
TRBV4-2,TRBJ2-5,TRBD1,.,CASSPGQVETQYF,TGTGCCAGCAGCCCGGGACAGGTGGAGACCCAGTACTTC
TRBV18,TRBJ1-5,.,.,CASSLSDGGGSQPQHF,TGTGCCAGCTCACTTAGCGACGGGGGAGGTAGTCAGCCCCAGCATTTT
TRBV27,TRBJ2-1,TRBD2,.,CASRTSVRYNEQFF,TGTGCCAGCAGGACTAGCGTAAGGTACAATGAGCAGTTCTTC
TRBV28,TRBJ2-3,TRBD2,.,CASSFVAGVGTDTQYF,TGTGCCAGCAGTTTTGTAGCGGGAGTTGGGACAGATACGCAGTATTTT
TRBV6-2/TRBV6-3,TRBJ2-1,.,.,CASSTGLYNEQFF,TGTGCCAGCAGTACCGGACTGTACAATGAGCAGTTCTTC
TRBV2,TRBJ2-5,.,.,CASRQGRETQYF,TGTGCCAGCAGACAGGGTAGGGAGACCCAGTACTTC
TRBV5-6,TRBJ2-1,TRBD2,.,CASSLGAGTSGRNEQFF,TGTGCCAGCAGCTTGGGGGCCGGGACTAGCGGGAGGAATGAGCAGTTCTTC
TRBV2,TRBJ2-3,TRBD2,.,CASSRTSGTADTQYF,TGTGCCAGCAGTAGGACTAGCGGGACCGCAGATACGCAGTATTTT
TRBV29-1,TRBJ1-5,.,few,CSVAEGNQPQHF,TGCAGCGTGGCGGAGGGTAATCAGCCCCAGCATTTT
TRBV12-3/TRBV12-4,TRBJ1-3,.,.,CASSSTGNTIYF,TGTGCCAGCAGTTCCACTGGAAACACCATATATTTT
TRBV19,TRBJ2-7,.,.,CASSSIDSSSYEQYF,TGTGCCAGTAGTTCGATAGACAGTTCCTCCTACGAGCAGTACTTC
TRBV7-9,TRBJ1-2,TRBD1,.,CASSPGQRHGYTF,TGTGCCAGCAGCCCGGGACAGCGTCATGGCTACACCTTC
TRBV24-1,TRBJ2-7,.,.,CATSDNSGSSFVEQYF,TGTGCCACCAGTGATAATTCCGGGTCATCCTTCGTAGAGCAGTACTTC
TRBV28,TRBJ2-1,TRBD2,.,CASSSPKRLAGVRNEQFF,TGTGCCAGCAGTTCCCCGAAGAGGCTAGCGGGAGTAAGGAATGAGCAGTTCTTC
TRBV19,TRBJ2-5,.,once,CASSIESAGRKTQYF,TGTGCCAGTAGTATAGAATCGGCGGGACGCAAGACCCAGTACTTC
TRBV5-1,TRBJ2-3,TRBD2,.,CASSNSGTSTDTQYF,TGCGCCAGCAGCAATAGCGGGACGAGCACAGATACGCAGTATTTT
TRBV27,TRBJ2-1,TRBD2,.,CASSRGLAFYNEQFF,TGTGCCAGCAGCCGCGGACTAGCGTTTTACAATGAGCAGTTCTTC
TRBV5-1,TRBJ2-3,.,.,CASSLAGRAVLTDTQYF,TGCGCCAGCAGCTTGGCCGGTAGAGCGGTCCTCACAGATACGCAGTATTTT
TRBV24-1,TRBJ1-1,TRBD1,few,CATAGTGTTEAFF,TGTGCCACCGCCGGGACAGGGACCACTGAAGCTTTCTTT
TRBV4-2,TRBJ1-5,.,.,CASSQDPGARSNQPQHF,TGTGCCAGCAGCCAAGATCCAGGGGCGCGTAGCAATCAGCCCCAGCATTTT